The clone carrying this T cell receptor (beta chain) has a handful of counts. This specimen comes from a study of T-cell memory formation after mild COVID-19. Study overall: TCR clusters showed largely donor specificity.

Constant-segment primers served in 5'RACE that generated TCR alpha and TCR beta cDNA libraries bearing sample barcodes and UMIs. TCRdb redid the calling of the 5' RACE reads with MiXCR, one entry per CDR3 protein. The sample carries 540,000 or so distinct CDR3 sequences, just over 20% recorded once. V dropped 6 bases and J dropped 2; count of bases not matched to a gene: 7. CDR1 is DFQATT, CDR2 SNEGSKA, per germline (reference sequence). CDR3 length: 14 amino acids. The rearrangement links TRBV20-1 to TRBJ2-5, with 9 nucleotides matching TRBD2. The TCR originated in an adult woman who had mild COVID-19 (a few samples of this study predate the infection). Cell type and time point are not known. The specimen was PBMCs or a T cell subset sorted from them (not recorded which). The CDR3 sequence is CSALAGGIQETQYF. The CDR3 coding sequence is TGCAGTGCCCTCGCGGGGGGGATACAAGAGACCCAGTACTTC.